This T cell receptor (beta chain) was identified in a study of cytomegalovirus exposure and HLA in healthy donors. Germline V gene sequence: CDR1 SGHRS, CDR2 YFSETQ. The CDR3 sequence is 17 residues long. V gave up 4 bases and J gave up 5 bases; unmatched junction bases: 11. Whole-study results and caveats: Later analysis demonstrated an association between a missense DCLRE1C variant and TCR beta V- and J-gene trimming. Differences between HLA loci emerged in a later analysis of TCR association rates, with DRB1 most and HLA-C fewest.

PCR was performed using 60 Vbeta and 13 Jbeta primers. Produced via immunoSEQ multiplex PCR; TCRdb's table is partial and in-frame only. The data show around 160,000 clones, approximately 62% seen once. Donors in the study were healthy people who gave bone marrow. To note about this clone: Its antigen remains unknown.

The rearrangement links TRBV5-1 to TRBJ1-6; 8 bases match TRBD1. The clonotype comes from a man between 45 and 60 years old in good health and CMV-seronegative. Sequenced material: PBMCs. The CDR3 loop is CASSTGQGVGNNSPLHF. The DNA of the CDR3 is TGCGCCAGCAGCACCGGACAGGGCGTTGGGAATAATTCACCCCTCCACTTT.